This TCR beta chain was recovered during a study of molecular identifiers for immune sequencing clone quantification. This clonotype was seen a few times. CDR1 and CDR2 from the germline V gene are KGHSH and LQKENI. The CDR3 spans 13 residues. Trimming removed 3 bases at V and 7 bases at J, with 10 bases between. Via MiXCR, TCRdb re-called the PCR reads, giving one row per CDR3 protein. The sample includes approximately 550,000 distinct CDR3 sequences, about 26% of them seen just once. This TCR derives from a human donor in good health. Some libraries in this study had Jurkat cell RNA spiked in. The chain has TRBV18 and TRBJ1-5; D is ambiguous. The sequenced material came from naive CD8+ T cells from blood, with Jurkat cell RNA spiked in. Subset denoted: FACS-sorted CD8+CD4-CCR7+CD45RA+ naive T cells. CDR3 sequence: CASSPEEGQPQHF. The CDR3 bases are TGTGCCAGCTCACCGGAGGAAGGCCAGCCCCAGCATTTT.